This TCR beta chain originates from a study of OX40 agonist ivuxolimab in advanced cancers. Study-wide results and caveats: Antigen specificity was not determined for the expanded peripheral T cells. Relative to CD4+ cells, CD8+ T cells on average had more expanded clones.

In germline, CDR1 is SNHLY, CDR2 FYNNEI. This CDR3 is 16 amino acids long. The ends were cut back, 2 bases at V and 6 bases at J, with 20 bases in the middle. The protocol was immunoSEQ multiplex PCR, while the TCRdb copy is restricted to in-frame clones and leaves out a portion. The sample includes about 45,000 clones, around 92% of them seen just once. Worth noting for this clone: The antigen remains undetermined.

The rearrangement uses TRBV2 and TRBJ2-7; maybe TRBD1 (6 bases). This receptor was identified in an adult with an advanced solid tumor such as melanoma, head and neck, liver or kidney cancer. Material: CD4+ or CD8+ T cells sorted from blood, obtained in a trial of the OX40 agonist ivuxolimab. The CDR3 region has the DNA TGTGCCAGCAGTGAATTACGCCGGGACATGGGTTCCGAGCAGTACTTC. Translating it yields CASSELRRDMGSEQYF.